The 20 T cell receptor beta chains below all came from one sample that was sequenced in a study of T cells expressing NK-cell markers. TCRdb re-called the 5' RACE reads and catalogs CDR3 proteins one per entry, DNA excluded. The table gives some 500,000 distinct CDR3 sequences; the top ten clones make up over 1.3% of it. Sample: blood T cells: a sorted CD56 or NKG2C T cell subset, CD4+ or CD8+ T cells, or bulk PBMC T cells (not recorded which). The receptors were sampled from a woman in her forties or fifties in good health.

The chain recombines TRBV11-3 with TRBJ2-1. CDR1 SGHNT and CDR2 YENEEA come from the germline V gene. The CDR3 is 14 residues long. This chain's CDR3 is CASSLVLGPNEQFF.

This chain links TRBV24-1 with TRBJ2-7; no DNA is available, so the TRBD1 call from TCRdb remains unchecked. There are 15 residues in the CDR3. Germline V gene data show CDR1 as KGHDR and CDR2 as SFDVKD. The CDR3 sequence is CATSDSRTGSYEQYF.

The chain uses TRBV2 and TRBJ2-1. Germline loops: CDR1 SNHLY, CDR2 FYNNEI. This CDR3 is 14 amino acids long. The CDR3: CASSEFSFYNEQFF.

The chain couples TRBV7-2 to TRBJ1-1; lacking DNA, the TRBD1 call made by TCRdb goes unchecked. Germline-derived CDR1 and CDR2 are SGHTA and FQGNSA. The CDR3 has 14 residues. This CDR3 reads CASSWDRARTEAFF.

This chain joins TRBV30 and TRBJ2-3; TCRdb indicates TRBD1, and absent DNA this call remains unverified. CDR3 length: 12 residues. Looked up from germline, CDR1 is GTSNPN and CDR2 is SVGIG (reference sequence). CDR3 protein: CAGGGSTDTQYF.

This sequence joins TRBV9 and TRBJ2-1. The V gene's germline CDR1 is SGDLS and CDR2 YYNGEE. This CDR3 contains 17 residues. CDR3 sequence: CASSASRTQSSYNEQFF.

J is TRBJ2-5 and V is TRBV19; with no DNA, the TCRdb D assignment of TRBD2 cannot be verified. The CDR3 is 15 amino acids. CDR1 and CDR2 (germline): LNHDA, SQIVND (reference sequence). CDR3 region: CASRLAGGPGETQYF.

The chain combines TRBV7-9 with TRBJ2-1; TCRdb selects TRBD1, and the lack of DNA leaves this call unchecked. CDR1 SEHNR and CDR2 FQNEAQ come from the germline V gene (reference sequence). The CDR3 is made up of 17 amino acids. CDR3 sequence: CASSLVIGILAANEQFF.

The V call is TRBV11-2, the J call TRBJ1-2. Germline CDR1 reads SGHAT; CDR2 reads FQNNGV. The CDR3 runs 11 residues. The chain's CDR3 is CASSQGYDYTF.

This sequence joins TRBV7-2 and TRBJ2-4. Germline V gene sequence: CDR1 SGHTA, CDR2 FQGNSA. There are 12 residues in the CDR3. The CDR3 loop is CASSLALGSQYF.

The chain uses TRBV5-1 and TRBJ1-3. Germline values: CDR1 SGHRS, CDR2 YFSETQ. The CDR3 is 16 residues long. The CDR3: CASSLDISGSGNTIYF.

This chain connects TRBV7-2 to TRBJ1-1; the TRBD1 assignment by TCRdb is unverifiable without DNA. The germline V gene encodes CDR1 SGHTA and CDR2 FQGNSA. The CDR3 spans 12 residues. Here the CDR3 reads CASSPEGFWAFF.

This rearrangement joins TRBV12-3 or TRBV12-4 to TRBJ2-3. This CDR3 has 14 residues. CDR3 protein: CASSLQWRTDTQYF.

V gene TRBV6-5 combines with J gene TRBJ1-2; TCRdb's assignment of TRBD1 cannot be checked, as there is no DNA. Germline V gene lookup returns CDR1 MNHEY and CDR2 SVGAGI. The CDR3 is 11 residues long. CDR3 region: CASSGFGGYTF.

The chain employs TRBV29-1 and TRBJ2-7; the D gene TCRdb calls, TRBD1, cannot be checked with no DNA. Germline V gene lookup returns CDR1 SQVTM and CDR2 ANQGSEA. The CDR3 is 12 residues long. CDR3 sequence: CSAGGTVLEQYF.

The V and J genes are TRBV12-3 or TRBV12-4 and TRBJ2-5; the TCRdb call, TRBD2, lacks DNA for checking. The CDR3 extends over 15 amino acids. CDR3 region: CASSGAGALQETQYF.

V is TRBV19 and J is TRBJ1-1; there is no DNA to check the TCRdb D call of TRBD1. Per the germline V gene, CDR1 is LNHDA and CDR2 is SQIVND (reference sequence). The CDR3 sequence is 14 residues long. CDR3 sequence: CASSQPGFGTEAFF.

The chain recombines TRBV11-2 with TRBJ2-7; TCRdb's D call, TRBD1, is unchecked because there is no DNA. The CDR3 is 15 residues long. Germline V lookup: CDR1 SGHAT, CDR2 FQNNGV. The CDR3 spells CASSLVGTGLYEQYF.

The gene calls are TRBV5-1 and TRBJ2-4; TCRdb reports TRBD2, a call that lacks DNA to check it against. In germline, CDR1 is SGHRS, CDR2 YFSETQ. This CDR3 has 17 amino acids. The CDR3 protein is CASSLDPGGPSKNIQYF.

The rearrangement joins TRBV5-1 to TRBJ2-3; the D call of TRBD2 rests on TCRdb alone, since no DNA is present to check it. Germline V gene sequence: CDR1 SGHRS, CDR2 YFSETQ. The CDR3 contains 16 residues. CDR3: CASSLRLAGAGDTQYF.